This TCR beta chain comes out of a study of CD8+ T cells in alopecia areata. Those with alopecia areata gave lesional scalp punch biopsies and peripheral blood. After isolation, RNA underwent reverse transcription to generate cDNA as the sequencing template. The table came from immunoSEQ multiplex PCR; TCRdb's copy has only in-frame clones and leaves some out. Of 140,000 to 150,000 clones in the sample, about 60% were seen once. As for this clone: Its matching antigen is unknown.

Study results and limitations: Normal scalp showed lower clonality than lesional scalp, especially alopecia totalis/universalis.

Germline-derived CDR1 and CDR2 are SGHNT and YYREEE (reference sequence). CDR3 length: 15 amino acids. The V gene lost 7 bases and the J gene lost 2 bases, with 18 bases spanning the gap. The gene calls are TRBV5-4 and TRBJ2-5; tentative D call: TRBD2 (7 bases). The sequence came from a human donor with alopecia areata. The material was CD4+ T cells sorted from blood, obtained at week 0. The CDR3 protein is CASGSTGGRQETQYF. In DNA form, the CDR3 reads TGTGCCAGCGGGAGTACGGGGGGCCGACAAGAGACCCAGTACTTC.